This T cell receptor beta chain was identified in a study of T cells in Graves' hyperthyroidism and ophthalmopathy. Whole-study findings and limits: Blood samples included most of the expanded thyroid clonotypes exceeding 0.001.

The CDR3 consists of 15 residues. Germline trimming cut 5 bases from V and 3 bases from J; bases unmatched to any gene: 3. The germline V gene encodes CDR1 SNHLY and CDR2 FYNNEI. Uncontrolled infection, other autoimmune disease, pregnancy or lactation led to exclusion. Diagnostic decisions used clinical symptoms, serum thyroxine and TRAb, thyroid ultrasound and orbital computed tomography. This clonotype was seen many times. Its antigen is unidentified. There were TCR beta CDR3 regions amplified from RNA transcripts. HTBI primers were used for first-round RT-PCR of the TCR CDR3. Each CDR3 protein gets one entry after TCRdb re-called the multiplex PCR reads with MiXCR. This sample carries approximately 370,000 distinct CDR3 sequences, about a sixth of them seen once, and the ten largest clones take around a third.

The sequence came from a woman aged 25 to 39 with Graves' hyperthyroidism that later progressed to Graves' ophthalmopathy. The chain uses TRBV2 and TRBJ2-1; 11 bases fit TRBD2. Material for sequencing was blood. The CDR3 nucleotides are TGTGCCAGCAGTACTAGCGGGGGAAACTACAATGAGCAGTTCTTC. This sequence encodes CASSTSGGNYNEQFF.